A selection of T cell receptor beta chains follows, all from one sample in a study of technical replicates of blood from a few donors. Measured with immunoSEQ multiplex PCR; TCRdb has only the in-frame clones, and not every one. The sample holds about 85,000 clones, around 94% seen once. Sequenced input: T cells isolated from PBMCs. The source of these receptors is a human donor in good health. Both conserved end residues are part of each CDR3. Fields, in order: D gene, CDR3 length, clone size, J gene, V gene, CDR3 DNA, CDR3 protein. D genes are given only for firm matches. A row's size may be missing; if present it is once, few, many or a size class.

.	15	.	TRBJ2-7	TRBV27	TGTGCCAGCAGCTCCCGGGACTCCCTTTGGGCCGAGCAGTACTTC	CASSSRDSLWAEQYF
.	14	.	TRBJ2-1	TRBV18	TGTGCCAGCTCACTGAGGGGGGGCCACAATGAGCAGTTCTTC	CASSLRGGHNEQFF
TRBD1	14	.	TRBJ2-7	TRBV15	TGTGCCACCAGCAGAGGGACAGGGGACTACGAGCAGTACTTC	CATSRGTGDYEQYF
.	16	.	TRBJ2-6	TRBV6-1	TGTGCCAGCAGTGAAGCGGGGGCAGGAGGGGCCAACGTCCTGACTTTC	CASSEAGAGGANVLTF
TRBD1	13	once	TRBJ1-1	TRBV9	TGTGCCAGCACTGGACAGGGTGAAGCTGAAGCTTTCTTT	CASTGQGEAEAFF
.	17	once	TRBJ2-7	TRBV14	TGTGCCAGCAGCCAAGACCCCCGGACTTTTGGCTCCTACGAGCAGTACTTC	CASSQDPRTFGSYEQYF
TRBD1	14	.	TRBJ1-4	TRBV5-6	TGTGCCAGCAGCTTCGGGACAGAGAATGAAAAACTGTTTTTT	CASSFGTENEKLFF
TRBD2	15	.	TRBJ2-1	TRBV2	TGTGCCAGCAGTTCCGAGCGGGGAACTTACAATGAGCAGTTCTTC	CASSSERGTYNEQFF
.	14	once	TRBJ2-3	TRBV11-3	TGTGCCAGCAGCTTAGGGGGCCGGGAGATAGGGCAGTATTTT	CASSLGGREIGQYF
.	13	.	TRBJ2-1	TRBV6-1	TGTGCCAGCAGTGAAATCGAGGACAATGAGCAGTTCTTC	CASSEIEDNEQFF
TRBD1	14	.	TRBJ1-1	TRBV18	TGTGCCAGCTCACCAACAGGGGTGGGCACTGAAGCTTTCTTT	CASSPTGVGTEAFF
TRBD1	13	.	TRBJ2-7	TRBV29-1	TGCAGCGTGACAGGGACAGGGACCTACGAGCAGTACTTC	CSVTGTGTYEQYF
TRBD1	15	.	TRBJ2-5	TRBV19	TGTGCCAGTAGTGGTAGGGGGCAACTTCAAGAGACCCAGTACTTC	CASSGRGQLQETQYF
.	17	.	TRBJ1-3	TRBV5-8	TGTGCCAGCAGCCCTATTAGGACCGGGAGCTCTGGAAACACCATATATTTT	CASSPIRTGSSGNTIYF
.	14	.	TRBJ1-5	TRBV5-1	TGCGCCAGCAGCCCGGGGTGGGGCAATCAGCCCCAGCATTTT	CASSPGWGNQPQHF
.	13	.	TRBJ1-2	TRBV6-1	TGTGCCAGCTGCCCGACGACAAACTATGGCTACACCTTC	CASCPTTNYGYTF
.	11	.	TRBJ1-1	TRBV13	TGTGCCAGCGGCGGGGTAACTGAAGCTTTCTTT	CASGGVTEAFF
TRBD1	14	.	TRBJ1-2	TRBV5-4	TGTGCCAGCAGCCGACCAGGGGGCGCCTATGGCTACACCTTC	CASSRPGGAYGYTF
.	13	once	TRBJ2-7	TRBV27	TGTGCCAGCAGTTTGAGGACAACCTACGAGCAGTACTTC	CASSLRTTYEQYF
TRBD1	15	few	TRBJ1-1	TRBV5-4	TGTGCCAGCAGCTGGACAGGGGGTGGGTACACTGAAGCTTTCTTT	CASSWTGGGYTEAFF
TRBD1	14	.	TRBJ2-1	TRBV19	TGTGCCAGTAGAAAGGACAGGGGGCCCAATGAGCAGTTCTTC	CASRKDRGPNEQFF
.	14	.	TRBJ2-2	TRBV4-1	TGCGCCAGCAGCCAAGGTTTGGCCCCCGGGGAGCTGTTTTTT	CASSQGLAPGELFF
.	14	.	TRBJ2-1	TRBV6-5	TGTGCCGTCCAGAGGACAGCCCCCCTGAATGAGCAGTTCTTC	CAVQRTAPLNEQFF
TRBD2	14	.	TRBJ2-7	TRBV15	TGTGCCACCAGCAGAGCGGGAGGCCCTTTCGAGCAGTACTTC	CATSRAGGPFEQYF
.	13	.	TRBJ1-4	TRBV19	TGTGCCAGTAAGACAGACCCTAATGAAAAACTGTTTTTT	CASKTDPNEKLFF
.	13	.	TRBJ1-1	TRBV29-1	TGCAGCGTTGTCCGACGGGGGGGTACTGAAGCTTTCTTT	CSVVRRGGTEAFF
TRBD2	18	.	TRBJ2-2	TRBV4-2	TGTGCCAGCAGCCACGAGACAGGACTAGCGAGGAACACCGGGGAGCTGTTTTTT	CASSHETGLARNTGELFF
TRBD2	14	few	TRBJ2-4	TRBV11-2	TGTGCCAGCAGCTTGGGACTAGTTCAAAACATTCAGTACTTC	CASSLGLVQNIQYF
.	16	.	TRBJ1-6	TRBV4-2	TGTGCCAGCAGCCAAGGTTTGTGGCAGGAAAATTCACCCCTCCACTTT	CASSQGLWQENSPLHF
TRBD1	15	.	TRBJ1-2	TRBV19	TGTGCCAGTAGTATGACAGGGAGAGGGCCCTATGGCTACACCTTC	CASSMTGRGPYGYTF
TRBD2	18	.	TRBJ2-3	TRBV5-6	TGTGCCAGCAGCTGGCCCACGTTGTTAGCGGGAGGTCAAGATACGCAGTATTTT	CASSWPTLLAGGQDTQYF
.	11	.	TRBJ1-1	TRBV2	TGTGCCAGCAGGAGGACAAGAGAAGCTTTCTTT	CASRRTREAFF
.	15	.	TRBJ2-3	TRBV6-5	TGTGCCAGCATCTCCAGGGGAAGAACCACAGATACGCAGTATTTT	CASISRGRTTDTQYF
TRBD1	14	.	TRBJ2-7	TRBV7-9	TGTGCCAGCAGCTCGTACAGGGGAAGGTACGAGCAGTACTTC	CASSSYRGRYEQYF
.	13	.	TRBJ1-3	TRBV30	TGTGCTGTCAGTTTAAGCTCTGGAAACACCATATATTTT	CAVSLSSGNTIYF
TRBD1	15	.	TRBJ1-2	TRBV7-9	TGTGCCAGCAGTCCCAGACAGGGTATCGGCTATGGCTACACCTTC	CASSPRQGIGYGYTF
.	12	.	TRBJ1-1	TRBV7-9	TGTGCCAGCAGCCCGGGTGAGGCTGAAGCTTTCTTT	CASSPGEAEAFF
TRBD1	14	.	TRBJ1-2	TRBV9	TGTGCCAGCAGCGTAGGGGACAGGGCCTATGGCTACACCTTC	CASSVGDRAYGYTF
.	12	.	TRBJ2-7	TRBV11-3	TGTGCCAGCAGCGGAACAGGGAACGAGCAGTACTTC	CASSGTGNEQYF
.	13	.	TRBJ2-7	TRBV7-8	TGTGCCAGCACGTCTAGGAGCTCCTACGAGCAGTACTTC	CASTSRSSYEQYF